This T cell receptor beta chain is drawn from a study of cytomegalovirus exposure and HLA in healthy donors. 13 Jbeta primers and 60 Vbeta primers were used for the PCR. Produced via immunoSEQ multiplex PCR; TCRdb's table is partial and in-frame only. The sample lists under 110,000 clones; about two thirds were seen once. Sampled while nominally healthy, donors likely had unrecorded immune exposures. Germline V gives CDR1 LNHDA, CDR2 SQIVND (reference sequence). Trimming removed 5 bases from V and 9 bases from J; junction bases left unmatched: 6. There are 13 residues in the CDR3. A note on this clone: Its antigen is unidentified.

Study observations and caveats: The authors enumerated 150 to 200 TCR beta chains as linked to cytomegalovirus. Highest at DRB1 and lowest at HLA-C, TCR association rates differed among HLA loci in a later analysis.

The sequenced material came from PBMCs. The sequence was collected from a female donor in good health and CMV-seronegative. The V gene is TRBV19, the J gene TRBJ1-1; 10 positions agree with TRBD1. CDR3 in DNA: TGTGCCAGTAGTTCTCTGGACAGGGGGAAAGCTTTCTTT. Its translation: CASSSLDRGKAFF.